The 14 T cell receptor beta chains below were found in one sample sequenced in a study of blood T cell repertoires in COVID-19. The protocol was immunoSEQ multiplex PCR, while the TCRdb copy is restricted to in-frame clones and leaves out a portion. Here the sample spans about 360,000 clones, more than 75% being singletons. Specimen: peripheral blood. Every receptor here comes from a human donor with acute or convalescent COVID-19. The donor label of this sample is uncertain.

The chain couples TRBV19 to TRBJ2-2; 14 nucleotides align to TRBD2. V gave up 5 bases and J gave up 3 bases; unmatched junction bases: 8. CDR1 is LNHDA, CDR2 SQIVND, per germline (reference sequence). The CDR3 is 18 amino acids. This CDR3 reads CASSSGLAGDVYTGELFF. The CDR3 DNA follows: TGTGCCAGTAGTTCGGGACTAGCGGGAGATGTTTACACCGGGGAGCTGTTTTTT.

V gene TRBV2 combines with J gene TRBJ1-1; 7 nucleotides align to TRBD1. The V gene's germline CDR1 is SNHLY and CDR2 FYNNEI. V lost 2 bases and J lost 10; bases outside the gene matches: 10. This CDR3 has 14 residues. The CDR3, as DNA: TGTGCCAGCAGTGAAATTTGGGCGACAGGGACAGCTTTCTTT. Translated, it gives CASSEIWATGTAFF.

As concerns this clone: Other DNA sequences in the same sample also yield this CDR3. This chain uses TRBV7-9 with TRBJ2-1, with 12 bases identical to TRBD2. The CDR3 runs 15 residues. CDR1 and CDR2 (germline): SEHNR, FQNEAQ (reference sequence). The J segment lost 6 bases and the V segment lost 5 bases, leaving 5 bases of the junction unmatched. Here the CDR3 DNA reads TGTGCCAGCAGCCCGCCGGGACTAGCGGGCAATGAGCAGTTCTTC. Its translation is CASSPPGLAGNEQFF.

The V call is TRBV20-1, the J call TRBJ1-5; D call uncertain. The CDR3 consists of 11 residues. The germline CDR1 and CDR2 sequences are DFQATT and SNEGSKA (reference sequence). V gave up 7 bases and J gave up 2 bases, with 6 bases separating them. The CDR3 region has the DNA TGCAGTGTTGCAGGCAATCAGCCCCAGCATTTT. It encodes CSVAGNQPQHF.

The chain recombines TRBV18 with TRBJ1-2, with 10 bases aligning to TRBD1. This CDR3 spans 18 amino acids. The germline gives CDR1 KGHSH, CDR2 LQKENI. After removal of 3 bases from V and 0 bases from J, the junction contained 10 bases not matched to a gene. The CDR3 DNA sequence: TGTGCCAGCTCACCTCTTCCGGGACAGGGGTCCCCTAACTATGGCTACACCTTC. Protein sequence: CASSPLPGQGSPNYGYTF.

The chain is built from TRBV5-1 and TRBJ1-2, with TRBD1 identical over 7 bases. V dropped 5 bases and J dropped 7; count of bases not matched to a gene: 11. The CDR3 loop spans 14 amino acids. CDR1 SGHRS and CDR2 YFSETQ come from the germline V gene. CDR3 nucleotide sequence: TGCGCCAGCAGTGCTCTAGACAGGGCGCTTGGCTACACCTTC. Translation: CASSALDRALGYTF.

The V gene is TRBV21-1, the J gene TRBJ1-2; the D segment call TRBD1 is taken from the table without a DNA check. TRBV21-1 is termed a pseudogene. This CDR3 is 15 amino acids long. CDR3 sequence reads: CASSSRTGDAYGYTF. The CDR3, as DNA: TGTGCCAGCAGCTCCCGGACAGGCGATGCCTATGGCTACACCTTC.

This chain connects TRBV5-4 to TRBJ2-5, with D perhaps matching TRBD2 (5 bases). Between the trimmed V and J ends, which lost 5 bases and 4 bases, there was a span of 18 bases. Per germline, CDR1 SGHNT and CDR2 YYREEE (reference sequence). This CDR3 contains 15 residues. As DNA, the CDR3 is TGTGCCAGCAGGGAAGGGAGAATCAGAGGAGAGACCCAGTACTTC. Protein sequence: CASREGRIRGETQYF.

The J gene is TRBJ1-5, the V gene TRBV7-6; possible D gene TRBD1, 6 bases. This CDR3 has 15 residues. Germline V gives CDR1 SGHVS, CDR2 FNYEAQ. V dropped 1 base and J dropped 2 bases, with 9 bases sitting between them. This chain's CDR3 is CASSLEQGGNQPQHF. CDR3 DNA: TGTGCCAGCAGCTTAGAACAGGGTGGCAATCAGCCCCAGCATTTT. Filled out from reference TRBV7-6 and TRBJ1-5, the complete variable domain reads GAGVSQSPRYKVTKRGQDVALRCDPISGHVSLYWYRQALGQGPEFLTYFNYEAQQDKSGLPNDRFSAERPEGSISTLTIQRTEQRDSAMYRCASSLEQGGNQPQHFGDGTRLSIL.

This clone was seen once. The J gene is TRBJ1-2, the V gene TRBV3-1 (or the pseudogene TRBV3-2), with D hard to call. Per the germline V gene, CDR1 is LGHDT and CDR2 is YNNKEL (reference sequence). V dropped 3 bases and J dropped 7 bases, with 9 bases sitting between them. This CDR3 is 12 amino acids long. The CDR3 coding sequence is TGTGCCAGCAGCCATAACCGAGGTGGCTACACCTTC. Protein: CASSHNRGGYTF.

V and J are TRBV6-5 and TRBJ1-6; no clear D. V was shortened by 6 bases and J by 7 bases, with 10 bases between the two germline ends. Germline CDR1 reads MNHEY; CDR2 reads SVGAGI. The CDR3 loop spans 13 amino acids. The CDR3 spells CASRRTENSPLHF. The CDR3 DNA sequence: TGTGCCAGCAGGCGCACAGAGAATTCACCCCTCCACTTT.

The count of this clone is one. The rearrangement joins TRBV5-1 to TRBJ2-1, with 7 positions matching TRBD1. The CDR3 sequence is 14 residues long. V lost 4 bases and J lost 4; bases outside the gene matches: 5. Germline loops: CDR1 SGHRS, CDR2 YFSETQ. The CDR3 bases are TGCGCCAGCAGCCCGGGACAGAGTTACAATGAGCAGTTCTTC. Protein: CASSPGQSYNEQFF.

V usage is TRBV18 and J usage is TRBJ1-6; D call uncertain. Germline lookup yields CDR1 KGHSH and CDR2 LQKENI. The CDR3 extends over 13 amino acids. The V gene lost 2 bases and the J gene lost 7 bases, with 6 bases spanning the gap. CDR3 in DNA: TGTGCCAGCTCACCAGGCAAGAATTCACCCCTCCACTTT. Translating it yields CASSPGKNSPLHF.

Only one count was recorded for this clone. The chain combines TRBV2 with TRBJ1-3, with TRBD1 matching 10 bases. This CDR3 spans 15 amino acids. The germline CDR1 and CDR2 sequences are SNHLY and FYNNEI. J was trimmed by 7 bases and V by 6 bases; bases with no gene match: 9. The chain's CDR3 is CASSPTPGQGNTIYF. CDR3 in DNA: TGTGCCAGCAGCCCAACCCCGGGACAGGGGAACACCATATATTTT.